Sequencing of this TCR beta chain was carried out in a study of control samples from healthy donors and cancer patients. Measured with immunoSEQ multiplex PCR; TCRdb has only the in-frame clones, and not every one. The sample has 100,000 to 150,000 clones; over 85% are singletons. The source material was blood. The sequence derives from a man younger than 40 in good health.

The CDR3 DNA is TGTGCCAGCAGCAAAGCGAGGGACAGGTACTACGAGCAGTACTTC. As protein: CASSKARDRYYEQYF. This chain joins TRBV21-1 and TRBJ2-7; the D call in the table, TRBD1, was not verified against the DNA. TRBV21-1 corresponds to a pseudogene. This CDR3 comprises 15 residues.